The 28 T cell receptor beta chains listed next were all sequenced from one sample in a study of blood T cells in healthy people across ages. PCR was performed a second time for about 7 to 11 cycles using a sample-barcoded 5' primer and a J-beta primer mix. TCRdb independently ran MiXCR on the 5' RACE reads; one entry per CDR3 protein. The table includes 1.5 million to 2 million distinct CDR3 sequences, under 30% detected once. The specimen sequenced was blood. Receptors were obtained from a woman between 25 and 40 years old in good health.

The CDR3: CSAREWRTGKTDTQYF. The CDR3 bases are TGCAGTGCTAGAGAGTGGAGGACAGGGAAGACAGATACGCAGTATTTT. The chain couples TRBV20-1 to TRBJ2-3, with 8 nucleotides matching TRBD1. V gave up 0 bases and J gave up 3 bases; unmatched junction bases: 8. CDR3 size: 16 residues. Germline V gene sequence: CDR1 DFQATT, CDR2 SNEGSKA (reference sequence).

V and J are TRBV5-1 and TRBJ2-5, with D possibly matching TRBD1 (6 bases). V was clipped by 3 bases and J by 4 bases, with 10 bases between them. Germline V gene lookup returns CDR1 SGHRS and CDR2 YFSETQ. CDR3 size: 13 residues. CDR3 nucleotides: TGCGCCAGCAGCTGGACAGAGAGAGAGACCCAGTACTTC. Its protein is CASSWTERETQYF.

CDR3 amino acids: CASSPRGGMNTEAFF. Here the CDR3 DNA reads TGTGCCAGCAGTCCCCGGGGAGGGATGAACACTGAAGCTTTCTTT. The chain recombines TRBV12-3 or TRBV12-4 with TRBJ1-1; D is unclear. Trimming removed 5 bases at V and 0 bases at J, with 13 bases between. There are 15 residues in the CDR3.

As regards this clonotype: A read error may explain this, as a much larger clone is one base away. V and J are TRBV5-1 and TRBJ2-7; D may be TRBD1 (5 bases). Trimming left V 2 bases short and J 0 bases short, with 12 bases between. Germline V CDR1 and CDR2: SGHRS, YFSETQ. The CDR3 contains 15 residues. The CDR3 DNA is TGCGCCAGCAGCTTTGGGCAGGGCCACTCCTACGAGCAGTACTTC. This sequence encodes CASSFGQGHSYEQYF.

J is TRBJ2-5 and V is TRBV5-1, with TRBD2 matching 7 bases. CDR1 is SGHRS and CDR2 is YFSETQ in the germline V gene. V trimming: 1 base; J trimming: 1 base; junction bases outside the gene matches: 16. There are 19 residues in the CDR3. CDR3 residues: CASSLRREFIRIGQETQYF. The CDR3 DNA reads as TGCGCCAGCAGCTTGAGGCGGGAGTTCATTCGGATTGGCCAAGAGACCCAGTACTTC.

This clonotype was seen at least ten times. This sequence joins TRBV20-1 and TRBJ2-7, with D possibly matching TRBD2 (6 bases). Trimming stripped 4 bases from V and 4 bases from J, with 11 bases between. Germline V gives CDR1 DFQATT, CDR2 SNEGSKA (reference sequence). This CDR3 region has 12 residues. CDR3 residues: CSATTLAYEQYF. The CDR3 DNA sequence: TGCAGTGCTACTACACTAGCTTACGAGCAGTACTTC.

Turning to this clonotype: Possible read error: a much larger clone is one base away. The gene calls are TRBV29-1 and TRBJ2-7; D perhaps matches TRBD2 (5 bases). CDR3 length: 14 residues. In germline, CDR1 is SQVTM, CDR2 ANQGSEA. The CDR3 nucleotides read TGCAGCGGCCCGAGGACGGGATCCACCTACGGGCAGTACTTC. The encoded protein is CSGPRTGSTYGQYF.

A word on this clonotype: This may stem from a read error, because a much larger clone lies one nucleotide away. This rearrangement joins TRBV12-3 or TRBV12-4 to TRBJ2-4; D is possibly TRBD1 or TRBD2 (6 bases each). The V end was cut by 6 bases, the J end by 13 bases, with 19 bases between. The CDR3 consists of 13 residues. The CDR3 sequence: CASSYGGHNEQYF. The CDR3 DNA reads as TGTGCCAGCAGCTACGGGGGACACAATGAGCAGTACTTC.

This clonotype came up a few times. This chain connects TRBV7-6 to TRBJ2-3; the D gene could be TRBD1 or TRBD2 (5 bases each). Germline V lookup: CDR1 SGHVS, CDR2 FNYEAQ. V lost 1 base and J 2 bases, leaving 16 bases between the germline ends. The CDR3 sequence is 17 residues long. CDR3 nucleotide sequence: TGTGCCAGCAGCTTAGGGGTGACGGGACCTTCCACAGATACGCAGTATTTT. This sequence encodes CASSLGVTGPSTDTQYF.

The CDR3 protein is CASSTGIAGGIQYF. CDR3 bases: TGTGCCAGCAGCACAGGAATAGCGGGGGGCATTCAGTACTTC. V usage is TRBV7-9 and J usage is TRBJ2-4, with TRBD2 matching 10 bases. The CDR3 contains 14 residues. The germline V gene has CDR1 SEHNR and CDR2 FQNEAQ (reference sequence). V trimming: 5 bases; J trimming: 9 bases; junction bases outside the gene matches: 7.

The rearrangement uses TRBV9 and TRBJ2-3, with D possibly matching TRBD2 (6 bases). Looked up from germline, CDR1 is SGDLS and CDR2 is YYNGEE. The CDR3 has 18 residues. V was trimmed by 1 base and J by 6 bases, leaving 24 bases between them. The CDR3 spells CASSVRDRVGGVQDTQYF. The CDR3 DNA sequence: TGTGCCAGCAGCGTACGGGATAGGGTCGGGGGAGTCCAGGATACGCAGTATTTT.

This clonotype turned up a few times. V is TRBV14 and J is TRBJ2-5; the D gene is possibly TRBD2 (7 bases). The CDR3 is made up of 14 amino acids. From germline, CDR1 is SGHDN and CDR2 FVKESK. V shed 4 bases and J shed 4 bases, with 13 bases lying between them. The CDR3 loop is CASSPARGGETQYF. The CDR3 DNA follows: TGTGCCAGCAGCCCCGCAAGGGGGGGAGAGACCCAGTACTTC. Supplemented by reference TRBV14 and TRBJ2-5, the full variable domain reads EAGVTQFPSHSVIEKGQTVTLRCDPISGHDNLYWYRRVMGKEIKFLLHFVKESKQDESGMPNNRFLAERTGGTYSTLKVQPAELEDSGVYFCASSPARGGETQYFGPGTRLLVL.

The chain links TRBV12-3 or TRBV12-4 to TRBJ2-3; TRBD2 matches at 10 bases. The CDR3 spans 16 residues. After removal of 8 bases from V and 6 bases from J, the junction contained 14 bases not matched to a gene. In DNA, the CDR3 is TGTGCCAGCGTATCGCGGCGAGCGGGGGGGCGTGATACGCAGTATTTT. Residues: CASVSRRAGGRDTQYF.

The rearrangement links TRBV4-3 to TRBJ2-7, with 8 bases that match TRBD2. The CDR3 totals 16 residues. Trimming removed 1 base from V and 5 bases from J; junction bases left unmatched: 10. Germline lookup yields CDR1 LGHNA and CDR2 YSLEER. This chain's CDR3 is CASSQGGGLDTHEQYF. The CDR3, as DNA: TGCGCCAGCAGCCAAGGTGGGGGACTAGACACCCACGAGCAGTACTTC.

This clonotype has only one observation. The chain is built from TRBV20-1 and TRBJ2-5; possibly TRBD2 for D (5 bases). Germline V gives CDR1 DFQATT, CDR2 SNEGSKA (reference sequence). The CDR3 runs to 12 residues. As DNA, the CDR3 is TGCAGGGCAGAGGGCGACCAAGAGACCCAGTACTTC. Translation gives CRAEGDQETQYF.

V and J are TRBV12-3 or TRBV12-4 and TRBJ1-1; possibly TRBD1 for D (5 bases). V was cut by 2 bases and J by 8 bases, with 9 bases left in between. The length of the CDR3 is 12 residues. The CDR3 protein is CASSLRTFEAFF. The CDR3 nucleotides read TGTGCCAGCAGTTTAAGGACATTCGAAGCTTTCTTT.

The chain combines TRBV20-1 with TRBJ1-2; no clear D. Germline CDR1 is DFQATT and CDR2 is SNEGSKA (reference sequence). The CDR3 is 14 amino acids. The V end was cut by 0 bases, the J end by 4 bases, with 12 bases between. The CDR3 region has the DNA TGCAGTGCTAGAGATCAAGGTGGTGGCTATGGCTACACCTTC. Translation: CSARDQGGGYGYTF.

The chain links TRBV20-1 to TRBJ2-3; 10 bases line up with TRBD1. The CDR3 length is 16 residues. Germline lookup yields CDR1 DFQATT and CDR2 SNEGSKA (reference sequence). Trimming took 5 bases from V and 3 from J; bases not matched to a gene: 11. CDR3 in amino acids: CSAAPWDRGGTDTQYF. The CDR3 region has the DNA TGCAGTGCTGCCCCGTGGGACAGGGGAGGGACAGATACGCAGTATTTT.

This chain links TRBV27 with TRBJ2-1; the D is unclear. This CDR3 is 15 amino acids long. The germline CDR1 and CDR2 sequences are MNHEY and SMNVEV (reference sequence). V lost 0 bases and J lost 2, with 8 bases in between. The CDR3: CASSLSNPAYNEQFF. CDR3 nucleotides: TGTGCCAGCAGTTTATCCAACCCCGCCTACAATGAGCAGTTCTTC.

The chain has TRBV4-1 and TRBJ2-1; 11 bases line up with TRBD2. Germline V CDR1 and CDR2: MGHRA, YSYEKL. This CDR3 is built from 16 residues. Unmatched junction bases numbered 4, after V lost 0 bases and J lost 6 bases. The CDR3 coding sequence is TGCGCCAGCAGCCAAGAGACTAGCGGGGTACCCAATGAGCAGTTCTTC. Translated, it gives CASSQETSGVPNEQFF.

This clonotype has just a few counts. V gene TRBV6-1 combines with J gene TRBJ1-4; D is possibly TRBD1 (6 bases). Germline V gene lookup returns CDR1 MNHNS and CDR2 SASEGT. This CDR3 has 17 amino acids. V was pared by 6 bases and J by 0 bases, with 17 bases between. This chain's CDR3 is CASSAGTLVATNEKLFF. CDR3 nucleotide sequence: TGTGCCAGCAGCGCCGGGACATTGGTTGCAACTAATGAAAAACTGTTTTTT.

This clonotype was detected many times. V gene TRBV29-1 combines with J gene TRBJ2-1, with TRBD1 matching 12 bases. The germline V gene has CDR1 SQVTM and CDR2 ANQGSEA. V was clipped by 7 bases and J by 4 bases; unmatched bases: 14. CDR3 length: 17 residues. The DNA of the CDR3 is TGCAGCGACACCGCCCCGGGACAGGGGGCAACGTACAATGAGCAGTTCTTC. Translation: CSDTAPGQGATYNEQFF.

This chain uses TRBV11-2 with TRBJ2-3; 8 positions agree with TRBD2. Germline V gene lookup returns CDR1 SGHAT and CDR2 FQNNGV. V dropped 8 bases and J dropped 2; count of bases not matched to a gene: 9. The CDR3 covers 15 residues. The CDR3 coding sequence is TGTGCCAGCGGTAATGCGGGGGGATCCACAGATACGCAGTATTTT. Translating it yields CASGNAGGSTDTQYF. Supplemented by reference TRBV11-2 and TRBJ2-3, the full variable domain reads EAGVAQSPRYKIIEKRQSVAFWCNPISGHATLYWYQQILGQGPKLLIQFQNNGVVDDSQLPKDRFSAERLKGVDSTLKIQPAKLEDSAVYLCASGNAGGSTDTQYFGPGTRLTVL.

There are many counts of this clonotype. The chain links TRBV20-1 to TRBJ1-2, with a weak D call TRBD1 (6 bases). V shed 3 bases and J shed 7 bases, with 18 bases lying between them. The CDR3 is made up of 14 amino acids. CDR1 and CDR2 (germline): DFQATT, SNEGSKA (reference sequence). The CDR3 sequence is CSARILGQEVGYTF. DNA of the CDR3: TGCAGTGCTAGGATCCTGGGACAAGAAGTTGGCTACACCTTC.

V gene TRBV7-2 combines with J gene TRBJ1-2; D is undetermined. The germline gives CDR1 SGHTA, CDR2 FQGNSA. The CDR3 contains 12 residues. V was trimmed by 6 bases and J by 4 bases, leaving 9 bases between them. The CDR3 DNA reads TGTGCCAGCAGTGACCAGCTCTATGGCTACACCTTC. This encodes CASSDQLYGYTF. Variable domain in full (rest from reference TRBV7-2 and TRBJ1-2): GAGVSQSPSNKVTEKGKDVELRCDPISGHTALYWYRQSLGQGLEFLIYFQGNSAPDKSGLPSDRFSAERTGGSVSTLTIQRTQQEDSAVYLCASSDQLYGYTFGSGTRLTVV.

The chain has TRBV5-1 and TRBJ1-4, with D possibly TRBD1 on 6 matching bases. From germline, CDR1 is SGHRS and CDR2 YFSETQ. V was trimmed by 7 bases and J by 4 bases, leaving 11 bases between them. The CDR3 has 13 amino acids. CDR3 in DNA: TGCGCCAGCCGGGACACGATTAATGAAAAACTGTTTTTT. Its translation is CASRDTINEKLFF.

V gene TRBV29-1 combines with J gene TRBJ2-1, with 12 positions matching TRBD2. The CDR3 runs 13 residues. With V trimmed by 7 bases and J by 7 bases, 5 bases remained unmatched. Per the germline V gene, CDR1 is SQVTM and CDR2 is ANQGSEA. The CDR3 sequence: CSELAGGRNEQFF. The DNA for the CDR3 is TGCAGCGAACTAGCGGGGGGTAGAAATGAGCAGTTCTTC.

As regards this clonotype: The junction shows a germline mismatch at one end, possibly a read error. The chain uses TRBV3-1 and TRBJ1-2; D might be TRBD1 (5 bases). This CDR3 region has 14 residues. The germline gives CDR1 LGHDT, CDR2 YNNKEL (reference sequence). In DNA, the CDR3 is TGCGCCAGCAGCCTCCGGGAGGGGAGCTATGGCTACACCTTC. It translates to CASSLREGSYGYTF. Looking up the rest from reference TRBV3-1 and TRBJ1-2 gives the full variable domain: DTAVSQTPKYLVTQMGNDKSIKCEQNLGHDTMYWYKQDSKKFLKIMFSYNNKELIINETVPNRFSPKSPDKAHLNLHINSLELGDSAVYFCASSLREGSYGYTFGSGTRLTVV.